The clone carrying this T cell receptor (beta chain) was counted a few times. The data originate from a study of blood T cells in healthy people across ages. V was clipped by 1 base and J by 0 bases, with 1 base between them. Germline CDR1 LGHNT, CDR2 FRNRAP. The CDR3 runs to 12 residues. It was with a sample-barcoded 5' primer and a J-beta primer mix that a second PCR of about 6 to 12 cycles was run. In TCRdb, the 5' RACE reads were re-called with MiXCR into one record per CDR3 protein. Of approximately 1,000,000 distinct CDR3 sequences in the sample, approximately 38% are singletons; the top ten hold around 13%.

The chain is built from TRBV12-5 and TRBJ2-7; D ambiguous. The source is a man in his late teens or twenties in good health. The material sequenced was blood. The CDR3 nucleotides read TGTGCTAGTGGTTTGGGCTCCTACGAGCAGTACTTC. Translating it yields CASGLGSYEQYF. The full variable domain, in which reference TRBV12-5 and TRBJ2-7 provide the parts outside the CDR3, is DARVTQTPRHKVTEMGQEVTMRCQPILGHNTVFWYRQTMMQGLELLAYFRNRAPLDDSGMPKDRFSAEMPDATLATLKIQPSEPRDSAVYFCASGLGSYEQYFGPGTRLTVT.